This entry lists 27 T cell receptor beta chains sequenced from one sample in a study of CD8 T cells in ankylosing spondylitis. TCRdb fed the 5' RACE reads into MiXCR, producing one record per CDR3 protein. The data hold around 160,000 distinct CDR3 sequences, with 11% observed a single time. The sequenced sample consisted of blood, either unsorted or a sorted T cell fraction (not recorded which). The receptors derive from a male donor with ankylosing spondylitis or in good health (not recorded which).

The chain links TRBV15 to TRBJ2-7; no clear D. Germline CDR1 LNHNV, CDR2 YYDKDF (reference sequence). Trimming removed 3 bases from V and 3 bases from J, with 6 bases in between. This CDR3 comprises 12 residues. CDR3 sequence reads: CATSRDYYEQYF. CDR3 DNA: TGTGCCACCAGCAGGGATTACTACGAGCAGTACTTC.

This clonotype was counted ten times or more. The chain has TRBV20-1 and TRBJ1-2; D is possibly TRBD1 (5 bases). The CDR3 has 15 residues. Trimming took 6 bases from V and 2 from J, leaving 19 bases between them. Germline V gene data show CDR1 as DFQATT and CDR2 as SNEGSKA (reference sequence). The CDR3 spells CSAPEFGGLNYGYTF. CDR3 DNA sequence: TGCAGTGCCCCGGAGTTTGGGGGGTTAAACTATGGCTACACCTTC.

CDR3 bases: TGTGCCAGCAGCGCCACTAGCTTGGTTTCCTACGAGCAGTACTTC. Protein sequence: CASSATSLVSYEQYF. The gene calls are TRBV7-2 and TRBJ2-7; TRBD2 might be the D (6 bases). V was shortened by 5 bases and J by 1 base, with 15 bases between the two germline ends. In germline, CDR1 is SGHTA, CDR2 FQGNSA. The CDR3 has 15 amino acids.

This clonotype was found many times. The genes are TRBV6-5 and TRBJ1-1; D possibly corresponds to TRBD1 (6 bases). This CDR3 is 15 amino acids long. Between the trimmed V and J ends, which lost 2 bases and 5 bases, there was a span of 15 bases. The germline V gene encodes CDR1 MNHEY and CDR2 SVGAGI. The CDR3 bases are TGTGCCAGCAGTTACCTCAGGGGCAGGTCTACTGAAGCTTTCTTT. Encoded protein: CASSYLRGRSTEAFF.

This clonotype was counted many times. In nucleotides, the CDR3 is TGCAGCTCGGCCCCAAGGGGGAACACTGAAGCTTTCTTT. This codes for CSSAPRGNTEAFF. The chain uses TRBV29-1 and TRBJ1-1, with a possible D match to TRBD1 (5 bases). V was trimmed by 8 bases and J by 1 base, leaving 14 bases between them. The CDR3 is 13 amino acids. The germline CDR1 and CDR2 sequences are SQVTM and ANQGSEA.

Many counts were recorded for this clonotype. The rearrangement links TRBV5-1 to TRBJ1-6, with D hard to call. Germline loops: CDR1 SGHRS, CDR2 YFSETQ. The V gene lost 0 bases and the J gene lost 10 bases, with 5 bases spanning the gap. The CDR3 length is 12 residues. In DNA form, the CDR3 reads TGCGCCAGCAGCTTGGACGGCTCACCCCTCCACTTT. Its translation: CASSLDGSPLHF.

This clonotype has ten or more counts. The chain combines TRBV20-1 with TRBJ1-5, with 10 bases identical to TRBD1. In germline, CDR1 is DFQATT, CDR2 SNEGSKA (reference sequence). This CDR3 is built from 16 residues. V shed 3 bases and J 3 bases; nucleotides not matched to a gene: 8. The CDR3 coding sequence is TGCAGTGCTAGTCCCGGGACAGGGGCAGACAATCAGCCCCAGCATTTT. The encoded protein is CSASPGTGADNQPQHF.

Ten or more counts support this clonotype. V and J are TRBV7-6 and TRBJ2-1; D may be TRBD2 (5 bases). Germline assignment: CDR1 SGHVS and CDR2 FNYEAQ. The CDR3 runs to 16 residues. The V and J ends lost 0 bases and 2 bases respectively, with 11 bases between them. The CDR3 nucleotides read TGTGCCAGCAGCTTAGCACCAAAGCGGACCTACAATGAGCAGTTCTTC. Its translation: CASSLAPKRTYNEQFF.

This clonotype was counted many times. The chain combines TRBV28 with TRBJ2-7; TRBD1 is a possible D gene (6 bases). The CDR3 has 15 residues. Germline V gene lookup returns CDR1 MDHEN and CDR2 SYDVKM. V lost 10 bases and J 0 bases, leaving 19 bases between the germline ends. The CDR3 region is CATYKTGQISYEQYF. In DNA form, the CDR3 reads TGTGCCACCTACAAAACAGGACAGATCTCCTACGAGCAGTACTTC.

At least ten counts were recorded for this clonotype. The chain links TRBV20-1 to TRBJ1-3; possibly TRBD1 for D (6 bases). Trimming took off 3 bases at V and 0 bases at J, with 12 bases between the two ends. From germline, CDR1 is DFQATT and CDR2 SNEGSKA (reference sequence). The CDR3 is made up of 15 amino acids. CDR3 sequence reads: CSARSGADSGNTIYF. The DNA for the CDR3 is TGCAGTGCTAGGTCGGGGGCAGACTCTGGAAACACCATATATTTT.

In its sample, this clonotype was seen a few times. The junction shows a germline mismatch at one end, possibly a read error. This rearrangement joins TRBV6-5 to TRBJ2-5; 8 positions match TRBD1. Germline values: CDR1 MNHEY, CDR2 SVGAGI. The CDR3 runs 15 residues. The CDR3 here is CASSYQGTGQETQYF. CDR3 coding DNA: TGTGCCAGTAGTTACCAGGGGACAGGTCAAGAGACCCAGTACTTC.

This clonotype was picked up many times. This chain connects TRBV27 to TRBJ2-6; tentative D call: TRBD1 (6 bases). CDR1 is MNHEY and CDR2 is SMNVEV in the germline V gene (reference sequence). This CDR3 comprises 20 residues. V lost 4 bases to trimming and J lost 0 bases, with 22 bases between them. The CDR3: CASSSWTDLRKLSGANVLTF. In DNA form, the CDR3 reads TGTGCCAGCAGTTCCTGGACAGACCTGAGGAAACTCTCTGGGGCCAACGTCCTGACTTTC.

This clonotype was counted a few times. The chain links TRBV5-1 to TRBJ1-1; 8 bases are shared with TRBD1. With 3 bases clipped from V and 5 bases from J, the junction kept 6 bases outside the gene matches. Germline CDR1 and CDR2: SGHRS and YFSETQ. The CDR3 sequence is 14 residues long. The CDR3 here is CASSSLTGGTEAFF. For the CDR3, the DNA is TGCGCCAGCAGCTCCCTTACAGGGGGAACTGAAGCTTTCTTT.

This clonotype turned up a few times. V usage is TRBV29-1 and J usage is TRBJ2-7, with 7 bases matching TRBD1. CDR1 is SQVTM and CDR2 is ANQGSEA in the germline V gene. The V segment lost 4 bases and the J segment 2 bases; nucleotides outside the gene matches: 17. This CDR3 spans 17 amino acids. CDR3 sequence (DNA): TGCAGCGTTGGGATGTGGAGACCCGGGACAGCACCCTACGAGCAGTACTTC. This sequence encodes CSVGMWRPGTAPYEQYF.

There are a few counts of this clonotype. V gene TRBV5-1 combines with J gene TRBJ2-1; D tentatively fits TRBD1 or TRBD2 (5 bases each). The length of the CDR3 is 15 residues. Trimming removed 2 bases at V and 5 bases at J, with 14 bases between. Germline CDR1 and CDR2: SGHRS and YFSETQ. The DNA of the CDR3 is TGCGCCAGCAGCTTTTCGGGACGGACTGACAATGAGCAGTTCTTC. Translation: CASSFSGRTDNEQFF.

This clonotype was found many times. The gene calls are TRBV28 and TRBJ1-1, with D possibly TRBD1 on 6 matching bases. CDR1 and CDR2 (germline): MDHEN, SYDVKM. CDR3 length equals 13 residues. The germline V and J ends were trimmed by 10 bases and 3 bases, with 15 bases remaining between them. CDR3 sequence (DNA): TGTGCCATCCGACAGGCTGCGGACACTGAAGCTTTCTTT. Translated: CAIRQAADTEAFF. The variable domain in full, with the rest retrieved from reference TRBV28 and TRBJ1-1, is DVKVTQSSRYLVKRTGEKVFLECVQDMDHENMFWYRQDPGLGLRLIYFSYDVKMKEKGDIPEGYSVSREKKERFSLILESASTNQTSMYLCAIRQAADTEAFFGQGTRLTVV.

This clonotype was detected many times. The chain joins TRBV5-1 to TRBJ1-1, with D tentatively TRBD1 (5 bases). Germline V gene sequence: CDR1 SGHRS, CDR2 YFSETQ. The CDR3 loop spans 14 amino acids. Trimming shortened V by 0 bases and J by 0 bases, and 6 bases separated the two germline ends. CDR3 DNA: TGCGCCAGCAGCTTGGGGGACCTGAACACTGAAGCTTTCTTT. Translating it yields CASSLGDLNTEAFF.

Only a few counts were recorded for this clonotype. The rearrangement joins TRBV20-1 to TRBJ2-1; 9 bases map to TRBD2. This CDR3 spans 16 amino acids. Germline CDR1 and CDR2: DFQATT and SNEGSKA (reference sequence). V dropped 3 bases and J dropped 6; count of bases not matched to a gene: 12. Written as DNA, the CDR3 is TGCAGTGCTAGGCCACTAAGGCGGGAGGGCCTCAATGAGCAGTTCTTC. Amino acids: CSARPLRREGLNEQFF.

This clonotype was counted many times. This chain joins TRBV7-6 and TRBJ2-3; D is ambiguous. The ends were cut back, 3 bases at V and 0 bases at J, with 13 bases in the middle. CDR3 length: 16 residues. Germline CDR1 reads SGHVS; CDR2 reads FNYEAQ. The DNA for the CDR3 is TGTGCCAGCAGCTTGGGTGGTGGCTCTAGCACAGATACGCAGTATTTT. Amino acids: CASSLGGGSSTDTQYF.

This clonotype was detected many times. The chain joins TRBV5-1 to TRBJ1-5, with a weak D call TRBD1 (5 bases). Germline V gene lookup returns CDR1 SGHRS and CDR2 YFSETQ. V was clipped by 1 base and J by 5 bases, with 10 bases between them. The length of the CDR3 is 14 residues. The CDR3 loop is CASSLRGGHQPQHF. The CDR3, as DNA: TGCGCCAGCAGCTTGCGGGGGGGTCATCAGCCCCAGCATTTT.

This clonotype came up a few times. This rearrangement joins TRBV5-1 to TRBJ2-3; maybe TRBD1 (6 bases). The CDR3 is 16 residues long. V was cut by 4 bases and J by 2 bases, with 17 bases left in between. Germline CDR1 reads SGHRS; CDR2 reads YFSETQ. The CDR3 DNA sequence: TGCGCCAGCAGCCCAGAGGGGGTTAGTTTCACAGATACGCAGTATTTT. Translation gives CASSPEGVSFTDTQYF.

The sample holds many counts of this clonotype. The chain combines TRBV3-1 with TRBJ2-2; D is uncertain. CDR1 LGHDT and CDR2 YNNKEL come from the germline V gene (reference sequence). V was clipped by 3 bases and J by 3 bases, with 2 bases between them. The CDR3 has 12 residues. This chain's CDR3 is CASSQHTGELFF. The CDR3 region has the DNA TGTGCCAGCAGCCAGCACACCGGGGAGCTGTTTTTT. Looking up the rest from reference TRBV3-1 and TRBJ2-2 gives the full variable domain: DTAVSQTPKYLVTQMGNDKSIKCEQNLGHDTMYWYKQDSKKFLKIMFSYNNKELIINETVPNRFSPKSPDKAHLNLHINSLELGDSAVYFCASSQHTGELFFGEGSRLTVL.

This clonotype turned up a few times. The chain's CDR3 is CASSLIQGGEQYF. CDR3 coding DNA: TGCGCCAGCAGCTTGATTCAGGGCGGCGAGCAGTACTTC. The rearrangement joins TRBV5-1 to TRBJ2-7, with D perhaps matching TRBD1 (5 bases). This CDR3 is built from 13 residues. V lost 1 base to trimming and J lost 6 bases, with 11 bases between them. CDR1 and CDR2 (germline): SGHRS, YFSETQ.

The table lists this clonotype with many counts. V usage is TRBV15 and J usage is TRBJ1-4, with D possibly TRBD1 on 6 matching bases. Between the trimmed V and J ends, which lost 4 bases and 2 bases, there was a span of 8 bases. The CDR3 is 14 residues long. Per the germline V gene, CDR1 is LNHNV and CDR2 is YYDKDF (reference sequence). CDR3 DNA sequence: TGTGCCACCAGCAAGGGGGATACTAATGAAAAACTGTTTTTT. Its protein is CATSKGDTNEKLFF.

CDR3 bases: TGTGCCAGCAGCACTGGTTTCTTGGGTGAAGCTTTCTTT. Residues: CASSTGFLGEAFF. J is TRBJ1-1 and V is TRBV6-2 or TRBV6-3; D gene ambiguous. V lost 6 bases to trimming and J lost 7 bases, with 15 bases between them. This CDR3 spans 13 amino acids. Germline lookup yields CDR1 MNHEY and CDR2 SVGEGT.

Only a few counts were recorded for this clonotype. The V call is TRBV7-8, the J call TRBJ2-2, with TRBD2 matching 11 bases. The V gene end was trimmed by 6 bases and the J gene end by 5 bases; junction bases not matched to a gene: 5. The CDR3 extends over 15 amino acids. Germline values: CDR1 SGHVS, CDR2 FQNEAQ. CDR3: CASRALAGVTGELFF. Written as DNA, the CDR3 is TGTGCCAGCAGAGCACTAGCGGGGGTAACCGGGGAGCTGTTTTTT. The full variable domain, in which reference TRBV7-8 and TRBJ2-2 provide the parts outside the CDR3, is GAGVSQSPRYKVAKRGQDVALRCDPISGHVSLFWYQQALGQGPEFLTYFQNEAQLDKSGLPSDRFFAERPEGSVSTLKIQRTQQEDSAVYLCASRALAGVTGELFFGEGSRLTVL.

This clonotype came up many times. The CDR3 protein is CASSELADGELFF. CDR3 sequence (DNA): TGTGCCAGCAGCGAACTTGCGGACGGGGAGCTGTTTTTT. The chain carries TRBV2 and TRBJ2-2; no reliable D call. The length of the CDR3 is 13 residues. Germline CDR1 SNHLY, CDR2 FYNNEI. V was trimmed by 6 bases and J by 7 bases, leaving 12 bases between them.